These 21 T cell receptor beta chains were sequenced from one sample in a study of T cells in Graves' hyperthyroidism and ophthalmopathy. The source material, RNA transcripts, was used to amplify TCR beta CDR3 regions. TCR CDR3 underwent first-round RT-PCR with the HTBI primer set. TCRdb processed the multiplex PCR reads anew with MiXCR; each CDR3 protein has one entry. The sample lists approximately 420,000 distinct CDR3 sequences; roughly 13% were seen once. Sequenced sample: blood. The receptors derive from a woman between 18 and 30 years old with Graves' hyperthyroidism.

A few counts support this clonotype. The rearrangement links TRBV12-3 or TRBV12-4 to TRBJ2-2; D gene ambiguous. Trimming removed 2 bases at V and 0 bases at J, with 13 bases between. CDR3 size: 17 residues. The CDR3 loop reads CASSLTLWPTNTGELFF. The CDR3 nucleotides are TGTGCCAGCAGTTTAACTTTATGGCCAACGAACACCGGGGAGCTGTTTTTT.

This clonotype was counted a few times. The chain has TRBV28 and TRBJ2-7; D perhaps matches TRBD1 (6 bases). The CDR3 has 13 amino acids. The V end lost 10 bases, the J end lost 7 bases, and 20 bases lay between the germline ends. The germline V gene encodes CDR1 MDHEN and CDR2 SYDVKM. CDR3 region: CATRDTSKGEQYF. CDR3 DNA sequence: TGTGCCACCCGGGACACTTCTAAAGGGGAGCAGTACTTC.

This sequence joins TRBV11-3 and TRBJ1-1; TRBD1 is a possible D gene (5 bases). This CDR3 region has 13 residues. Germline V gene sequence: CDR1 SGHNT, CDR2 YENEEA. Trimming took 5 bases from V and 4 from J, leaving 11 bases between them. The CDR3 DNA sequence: TGTGCCAGCAGCCCTGGGACGAGCACTGAAGCTTTCTTT. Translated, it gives CASSPGTSTEAFF.

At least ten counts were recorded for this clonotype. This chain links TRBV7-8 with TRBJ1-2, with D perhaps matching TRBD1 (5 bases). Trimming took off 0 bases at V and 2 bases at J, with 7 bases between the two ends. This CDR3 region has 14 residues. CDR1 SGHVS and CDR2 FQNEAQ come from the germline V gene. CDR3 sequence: CASSLAGANYGYTF. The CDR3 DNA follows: TGTGCCAGCAGCTTAGCCGGGGCCAACTATGGCTACACCTTC.

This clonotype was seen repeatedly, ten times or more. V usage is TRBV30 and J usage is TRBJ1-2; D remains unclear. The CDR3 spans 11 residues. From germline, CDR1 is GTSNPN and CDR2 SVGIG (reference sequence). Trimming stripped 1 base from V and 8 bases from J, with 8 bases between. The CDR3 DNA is TGTGCCTGGAGTGCCTCCCGCGGCTACACCTTC. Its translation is CAWSASRGYTF.

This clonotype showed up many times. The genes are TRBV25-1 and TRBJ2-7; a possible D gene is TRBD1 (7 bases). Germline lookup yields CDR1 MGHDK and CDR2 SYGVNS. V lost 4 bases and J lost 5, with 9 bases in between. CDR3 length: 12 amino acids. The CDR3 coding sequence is TGTGCCAGCAGTGCAGGGGGGAACGAGCAGTACTTC. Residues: CASSAGGNEQYF.

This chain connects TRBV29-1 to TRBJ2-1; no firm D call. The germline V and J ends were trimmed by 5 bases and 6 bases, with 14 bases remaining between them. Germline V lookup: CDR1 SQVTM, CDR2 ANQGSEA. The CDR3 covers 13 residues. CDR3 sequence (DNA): TGCAGCGTTAATAAGGCCTCGGGCAATGAGCAGTTCTTC. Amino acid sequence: CSVNKASGNEQFF.

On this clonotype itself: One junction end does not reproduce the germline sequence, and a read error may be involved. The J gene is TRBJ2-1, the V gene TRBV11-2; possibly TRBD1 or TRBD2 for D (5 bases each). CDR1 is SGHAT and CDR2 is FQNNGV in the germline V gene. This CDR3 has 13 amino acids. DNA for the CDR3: TGCGCCAGCAGCAGGGCCCGGGGAAATGAGCAGTTCTTC. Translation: CASSRARGNEQFF.

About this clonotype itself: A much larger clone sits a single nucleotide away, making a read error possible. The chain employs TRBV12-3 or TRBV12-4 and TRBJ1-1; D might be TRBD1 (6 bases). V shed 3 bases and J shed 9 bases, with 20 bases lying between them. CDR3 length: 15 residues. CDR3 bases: TGTGCCAGCAGTTTTAGTTGGGGGGCGCGTACTAAAGCTTTCTTT. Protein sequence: CASSFSWGARTKAFF.

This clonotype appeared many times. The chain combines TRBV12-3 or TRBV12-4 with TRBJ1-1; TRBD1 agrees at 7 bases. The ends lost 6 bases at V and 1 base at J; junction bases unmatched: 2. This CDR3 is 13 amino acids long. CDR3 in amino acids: CASSRTGNTEAFF. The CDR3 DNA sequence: TGTGCCAGCAGCCGGACAGGGAACACTGAAGCTTTCTTT.

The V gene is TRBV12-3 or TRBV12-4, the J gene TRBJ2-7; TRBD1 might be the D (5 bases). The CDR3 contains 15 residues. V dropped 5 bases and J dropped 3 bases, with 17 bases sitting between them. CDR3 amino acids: CASSPIGVGDYEQYF. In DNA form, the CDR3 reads TGTGCCAGCAGTCCCATAGGGGTAGGCGACTACGAGCAGTACTTC.

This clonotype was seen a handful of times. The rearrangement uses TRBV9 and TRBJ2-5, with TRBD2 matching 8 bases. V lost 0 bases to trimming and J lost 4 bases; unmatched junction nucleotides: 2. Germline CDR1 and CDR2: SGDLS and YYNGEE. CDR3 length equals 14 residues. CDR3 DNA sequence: TGTGCCAGCAGCGTAGATCTAGCGGGAGAGACCCAGTACTTC. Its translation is CASSVDLAGETQYF.

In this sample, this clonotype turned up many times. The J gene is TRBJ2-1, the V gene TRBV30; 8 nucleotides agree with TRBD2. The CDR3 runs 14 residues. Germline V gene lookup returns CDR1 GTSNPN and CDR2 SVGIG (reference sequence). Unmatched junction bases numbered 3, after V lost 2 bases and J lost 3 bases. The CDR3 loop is CAWSRSGVYNEQFF. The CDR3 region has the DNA TGTGCCTGGAGTCGTAGCGGGGTCTACAATGAGCAGTTCTTC.

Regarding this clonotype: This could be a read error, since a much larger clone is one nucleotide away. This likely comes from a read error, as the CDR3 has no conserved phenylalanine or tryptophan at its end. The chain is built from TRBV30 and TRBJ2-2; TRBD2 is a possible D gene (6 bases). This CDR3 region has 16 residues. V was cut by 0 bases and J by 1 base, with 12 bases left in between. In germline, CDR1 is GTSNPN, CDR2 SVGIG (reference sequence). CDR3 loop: CAWSVGAGRNTGELFS. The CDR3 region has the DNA TGTGCCTGGAGTGTTGGGGCGGGGAGGAACACCGGGGAGCTGTTTTCT.

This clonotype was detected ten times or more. CDR3 in DNA: TGCAGTGCTCGACTAGTTGGCACAGATACGCAGTATTTT. It specifies CSARLVGTDTQYF. The chain is built from TRBV20-1 and TRBJ2-3; D possibly corresponds to TRBD2 (6 bases). Deletions cut 5 bases from V and 1 base from J, with 10 bases between. The CDR3 extends over 13 amino acids. Germline values: CDR1 DFQATT, CDR2 SNEGSKA (reference sequence).

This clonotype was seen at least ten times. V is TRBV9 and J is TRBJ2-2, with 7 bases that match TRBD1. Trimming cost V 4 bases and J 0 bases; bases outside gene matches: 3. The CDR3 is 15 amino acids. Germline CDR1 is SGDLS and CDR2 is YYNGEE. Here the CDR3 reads CASSPQGSNTGELFF. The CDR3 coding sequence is TGTGCCAGCAGCCCACAGGGGTCGAACACCGGGGAGCTGTTTTTT.

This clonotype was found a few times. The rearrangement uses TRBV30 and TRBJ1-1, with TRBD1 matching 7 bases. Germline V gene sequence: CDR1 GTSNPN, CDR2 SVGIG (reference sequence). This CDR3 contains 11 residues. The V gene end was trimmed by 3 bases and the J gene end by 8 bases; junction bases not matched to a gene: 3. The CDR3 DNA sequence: TGTGCCTGGAGAAACAGGGGAGAAGCTTTCTTT. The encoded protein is CAWRNRGEAFF.

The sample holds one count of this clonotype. The chain's CDR3 is CASSQAQGGQGQDTQYF. The CDR3 DNA follows: TGCGCCAGCAGCCAAGCTCAGGGGGGACAGGGTCAAGATACGCAGTATTTT. The chain employs TRBV4-3 and TRBJ2-3; 9 positions agree with TRBD1. In germline, CDR1 is LGHNA, CDR2 YSLEER. The junction had 10 bases not matched to a gene; V was cut back by 1 base and J by 5 bases. CDR3 size: 17 residues.

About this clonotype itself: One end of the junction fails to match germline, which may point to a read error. In DNA form, the CDR3 reads TGTGCCAGCAGCCCGGGTCAGCTTAATGAGCAGCTCTTC. This codes for CASSPGQLNEQLF. J is TRBJ2-1 and V is TRBV5-5; D is unresolved. The germline V gene has CDR1 SGHKS and CDR2 YYEKEE (reference sequence). The CDR3 totals 13 residues.

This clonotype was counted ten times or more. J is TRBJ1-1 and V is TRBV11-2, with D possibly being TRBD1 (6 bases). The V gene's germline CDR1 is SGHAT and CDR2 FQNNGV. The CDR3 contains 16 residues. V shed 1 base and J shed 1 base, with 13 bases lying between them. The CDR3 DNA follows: TGTGCCAGCAGCTTAGGACGGGGGCAGAGGAACACTGAAGCTTTCTTT. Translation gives CASSLGRGQRNTEAFF. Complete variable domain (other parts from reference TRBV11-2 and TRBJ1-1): EAGVAQSPRYKIIEKRQSVAFWCNPISGHATLYWYQQILGQGPKLLIQFQNNGVVDDSQLPKDRFSAERLKGVDSTLKIQPAKLEDSAVYLCASSLGRGQRNTEAFFGQGTRLTVV.

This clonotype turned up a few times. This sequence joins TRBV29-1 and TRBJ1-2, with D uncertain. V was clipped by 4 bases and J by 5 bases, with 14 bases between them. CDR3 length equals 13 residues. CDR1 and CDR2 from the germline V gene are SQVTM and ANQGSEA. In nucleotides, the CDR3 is TGCAGCGTTGCGGAGGACGGACTATATGGCTACACCTTC. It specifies CSVAEDGLYGYTF.